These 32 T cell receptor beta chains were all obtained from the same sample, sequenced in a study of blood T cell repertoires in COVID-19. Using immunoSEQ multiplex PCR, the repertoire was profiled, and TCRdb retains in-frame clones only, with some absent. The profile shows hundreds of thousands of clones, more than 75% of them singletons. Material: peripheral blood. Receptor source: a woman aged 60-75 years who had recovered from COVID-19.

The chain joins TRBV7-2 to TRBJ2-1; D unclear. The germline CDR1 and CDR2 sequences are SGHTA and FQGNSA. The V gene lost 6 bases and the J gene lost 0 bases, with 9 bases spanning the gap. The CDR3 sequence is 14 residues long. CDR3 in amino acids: CASSRHSSYNEQFF. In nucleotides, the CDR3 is TGTGCCAGCAGTCGACACAGCTCCTACAATGAGCAGTTCTTC. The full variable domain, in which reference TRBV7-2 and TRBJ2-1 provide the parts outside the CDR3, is GAGVSQSPSNKVTEKGKDVELRCDPISGHTALYWYRQSLGQGLEFLIYFQGNSAPDKSGLPSDRFSAERTGGSVSTLTIQRTQQEDSAVYLCASSRHSSYNEQFFGPGTRLTVL.

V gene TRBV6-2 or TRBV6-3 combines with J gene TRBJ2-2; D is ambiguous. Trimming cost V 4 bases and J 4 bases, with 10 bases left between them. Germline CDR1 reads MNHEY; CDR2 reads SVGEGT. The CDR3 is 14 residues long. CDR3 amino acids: CASSWLVITGELFF. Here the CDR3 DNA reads TGTGCCAGCAGTTGGCTAGTGATCACCGGGGAGCTGTTTTTT.

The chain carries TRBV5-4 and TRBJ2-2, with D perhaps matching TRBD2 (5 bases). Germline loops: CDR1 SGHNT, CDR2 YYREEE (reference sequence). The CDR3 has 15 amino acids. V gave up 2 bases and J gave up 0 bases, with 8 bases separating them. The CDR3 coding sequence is TGTGCCAGCAGCTTACCACTAGCGAACACCGGGGAGCTGTTTTTT. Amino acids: CASSLPLANTGELFF.

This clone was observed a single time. This CDR3 is CASSWTGGREQYF. The CDR3 DNA follows: TGTGCCAGTAGTTGGACAGGGGGACGCGAGCAGTACTTC. The chain carries TRBV19 and TRBJ2-7, with 10 positions matching TRBD1. CDR1 LNHDA and CDR2 SQIVND come from the germline V gene (reference sequence). This CDR3 spans 13 amino acids. J lost 6 bases, V lost 5 bases, and 4 bases had no gene match. Together with reference TRBV19 and TRBJ2-7, the CDR3 gives the full variable domain: DGGITQSPKYLFRKEGQNVTLSCEQNLNHDAMYWYRQDPGQGLRLIYYSQIVNDFQKGDIAEGYSVSREKKESFPLTVTSAQKNPTAFYLCASSWTGGREQYFGPGTRLTVT.

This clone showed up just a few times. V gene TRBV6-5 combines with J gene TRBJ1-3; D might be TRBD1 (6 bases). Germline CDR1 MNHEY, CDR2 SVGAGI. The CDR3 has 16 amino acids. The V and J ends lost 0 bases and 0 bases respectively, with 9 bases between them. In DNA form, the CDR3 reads TGTGCCAGCAGTTACTCGGGGACAAGCTCTGGAAACACCATATATTTT. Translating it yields CASSYSGTSSGNTIYF.

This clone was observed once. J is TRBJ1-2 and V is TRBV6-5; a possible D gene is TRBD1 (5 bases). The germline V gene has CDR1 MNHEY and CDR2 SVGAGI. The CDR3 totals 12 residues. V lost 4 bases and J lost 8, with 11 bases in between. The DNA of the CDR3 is TGTGCCAGCAGTTTAAGGGGTCGAGGCTACACCTTC. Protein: CASSLRGRGYTF.

The CDR3, as DNA: TGTGCCAGCAGCTTGGCCTCGACTCCCTTGGGCTACACCTTC. It is translated as CASSLASTPLGYTF. The chain carries TRBV5-4 and TRBJ1-2, with D unclear. Looked up from germline, CDR1 is SGHNT and CDR2 is YYREEE (reference sequence). There are 14 residues in the CDR3. Between the trimmed V and J ends, which lost 0 bases and 8 bases, there was a span of 14 bases.

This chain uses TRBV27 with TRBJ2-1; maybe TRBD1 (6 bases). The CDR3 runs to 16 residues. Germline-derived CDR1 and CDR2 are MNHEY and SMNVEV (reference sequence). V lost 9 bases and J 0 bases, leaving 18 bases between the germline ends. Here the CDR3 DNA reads TGTGCCAGTGACAGGTTCAGAACAAGCTCCTACAATGAGCAGTTCTTC. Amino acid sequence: CASDRFRTSSYNEQFF.

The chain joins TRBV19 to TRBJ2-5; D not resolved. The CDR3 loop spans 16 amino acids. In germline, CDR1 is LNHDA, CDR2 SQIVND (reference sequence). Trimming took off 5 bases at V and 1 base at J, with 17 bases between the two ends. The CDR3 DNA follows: TGTGCCAGTAGTTTAGGCCCAAGCCGATTCCAAGAGACCCAGTACTTC. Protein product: CASSLGPSRFQETQYF.

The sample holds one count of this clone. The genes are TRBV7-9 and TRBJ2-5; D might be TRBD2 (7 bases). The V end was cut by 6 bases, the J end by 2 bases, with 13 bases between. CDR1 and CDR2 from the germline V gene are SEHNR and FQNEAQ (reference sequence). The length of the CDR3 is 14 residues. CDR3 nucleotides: TGTGCCAGCAGTGGGGGGGCAACTCAAGAGACCCAGTACTTC. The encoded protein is CASSGGATQETQYF.

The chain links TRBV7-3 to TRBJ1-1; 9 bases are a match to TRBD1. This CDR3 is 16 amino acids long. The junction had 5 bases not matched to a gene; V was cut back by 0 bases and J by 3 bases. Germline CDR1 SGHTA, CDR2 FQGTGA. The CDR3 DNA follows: TGTGCCAGCAGCTTAACGTGGGACAGGGCTGACACTGAAGCTTTCTTT. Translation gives CASSLTWDRADTEAFF.

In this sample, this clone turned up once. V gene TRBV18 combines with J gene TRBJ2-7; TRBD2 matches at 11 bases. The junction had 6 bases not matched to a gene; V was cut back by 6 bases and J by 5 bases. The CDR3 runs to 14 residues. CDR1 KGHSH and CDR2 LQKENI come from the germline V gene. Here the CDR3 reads CASSPSGGWHEQYF. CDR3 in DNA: TGTGCCAGCTCGCCTAGCGGGGGGTGGCACGAGCAGTACTTC.

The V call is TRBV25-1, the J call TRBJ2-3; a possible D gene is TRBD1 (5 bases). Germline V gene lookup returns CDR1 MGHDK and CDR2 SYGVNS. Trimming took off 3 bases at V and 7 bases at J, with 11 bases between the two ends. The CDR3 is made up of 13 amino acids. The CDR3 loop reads CASSERQLHTQYF. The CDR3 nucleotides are TGTGCCAGCAGTGAGAGACAGCTTCATACGCAGTATTTT.

DNA for the CDR3: TGTGCCAGCAGCCAACGGACAGGTAGTTGCACCGGGGAGCTGTTTTTT. Translation: CASSQRTGSCTGELFF. The V gene is TRBV3-1 (or the pseudogene TRBV3-2), the J gene TRBJ2-2; TRBD1 matches 7 bases. After removal of 2 bases from V and 4 bases from J, the junction contained 7 bases not matched to a gene. The germline V gene encodes CDR1 LGHDT and CDR2 YNNKEL (reference sequence). The CDR3 length is 16 residues.

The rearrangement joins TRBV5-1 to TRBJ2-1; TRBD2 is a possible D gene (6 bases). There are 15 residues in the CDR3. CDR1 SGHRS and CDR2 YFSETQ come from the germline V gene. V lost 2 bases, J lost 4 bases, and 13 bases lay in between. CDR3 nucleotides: TGCGCCAGCAGCTTTCACGGGGGAGAATACAATGAGCAGTTCTTC. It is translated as CASSFHGGEYNEQFF.

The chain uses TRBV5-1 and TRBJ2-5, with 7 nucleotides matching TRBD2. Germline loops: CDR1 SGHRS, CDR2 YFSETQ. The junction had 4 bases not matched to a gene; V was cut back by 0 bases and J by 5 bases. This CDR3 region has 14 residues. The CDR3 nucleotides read TGCGCCAGCAGCTTGGGGAGGGGAGGGGAGACCCAGTACTTC. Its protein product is CASSLGRGGETQYF.

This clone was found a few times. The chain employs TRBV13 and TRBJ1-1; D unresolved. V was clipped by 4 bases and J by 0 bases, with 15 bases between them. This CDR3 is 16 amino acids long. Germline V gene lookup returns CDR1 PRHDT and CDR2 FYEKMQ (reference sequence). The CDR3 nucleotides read TGTGCCAGCAGCTCCTTAGAGACAACCTTGAACACTGAAGCTTTCTTT. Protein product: CASSSLETTLNTEAFF. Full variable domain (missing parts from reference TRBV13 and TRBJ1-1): AAGVIQSPRHLIKEKRETATLKCYPIPRHDTVYWYQQGPGQDPQFLISFYEKMQSDKGSIPDRFSAQQFSDYHSELNMSSLELGDSALYFCASSSLETTLNTEAFFGQGTRLTVV.

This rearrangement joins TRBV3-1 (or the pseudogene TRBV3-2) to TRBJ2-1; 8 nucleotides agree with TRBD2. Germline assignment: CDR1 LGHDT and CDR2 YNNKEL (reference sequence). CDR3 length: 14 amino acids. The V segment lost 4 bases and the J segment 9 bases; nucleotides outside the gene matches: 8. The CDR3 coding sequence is TGTGCCAGCAGCCCCGTTGCGGGGGGTGGTGAGCAGTTCTTC. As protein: CASSPVAGGGEQFF.

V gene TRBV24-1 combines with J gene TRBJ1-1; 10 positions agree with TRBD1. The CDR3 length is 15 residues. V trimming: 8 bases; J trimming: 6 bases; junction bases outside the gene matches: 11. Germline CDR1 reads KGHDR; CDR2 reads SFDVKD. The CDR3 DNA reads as TGTGCCACCAATCGGGACAGGGGAAAAGAGGCTGAAGCTTTCTTT. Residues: CATNRDRGKEAEAFF.

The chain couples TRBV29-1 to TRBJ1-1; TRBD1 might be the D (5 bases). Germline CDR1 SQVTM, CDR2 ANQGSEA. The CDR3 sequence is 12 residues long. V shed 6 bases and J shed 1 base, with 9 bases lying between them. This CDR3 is CSVTGQNTEAFF. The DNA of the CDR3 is TGCAGCGTCACCGGACAGAACACTGAAGCTTTCTTT.

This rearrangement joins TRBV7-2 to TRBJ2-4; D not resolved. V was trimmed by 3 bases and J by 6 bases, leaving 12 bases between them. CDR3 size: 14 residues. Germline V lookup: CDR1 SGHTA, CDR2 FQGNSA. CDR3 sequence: CASSLNAAVNIQYF. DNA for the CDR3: TGTGCCAGCAGCTTGAATGCGGCGGTAAACATTCAGTACTTC.

The CDR3 nucleotides read TGTGCCAGCAGCAACTGGGTGGGGGGAAGGGACACTGAAGCTTTCTTT. The encoded protein is CASSNWVGGRDTEAFF. This chain uses TRBV5-5 with TRBJ1-1, with TRBD1 as a possible D gene (5 bases). CDR3 length: 16 residues. V shed 4 bases and J shed 3 bases, with 19 bases lying between them. The germline V gene encodes CDR1 SGHKS and CDR2 YYEKEE (reference sequence).

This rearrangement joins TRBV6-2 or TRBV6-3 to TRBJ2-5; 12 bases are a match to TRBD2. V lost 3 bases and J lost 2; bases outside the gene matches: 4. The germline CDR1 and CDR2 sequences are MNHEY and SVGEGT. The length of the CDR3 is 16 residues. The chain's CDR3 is CASSYYGLAGQETQYF. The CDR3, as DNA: TGTGCCAGCAGTTATTACGGACTAGCGGGACAAGAGACCCAGTACTTC.

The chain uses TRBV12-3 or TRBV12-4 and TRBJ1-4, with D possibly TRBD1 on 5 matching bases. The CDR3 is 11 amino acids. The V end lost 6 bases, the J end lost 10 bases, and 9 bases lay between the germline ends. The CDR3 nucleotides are TGTGCCAGCAGCCACGGGGGAAAACTGTTTTTT. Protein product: CASSHGGKLFF.

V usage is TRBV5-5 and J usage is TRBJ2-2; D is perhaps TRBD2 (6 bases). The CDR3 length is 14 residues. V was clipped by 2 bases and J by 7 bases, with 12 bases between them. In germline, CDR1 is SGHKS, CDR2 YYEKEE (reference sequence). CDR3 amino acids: CASSLGAGNGELFF. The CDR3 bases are TGTGCCAGCAGCTTAGGGGCGGGGAACGGGGAGCTGTTTTTT.

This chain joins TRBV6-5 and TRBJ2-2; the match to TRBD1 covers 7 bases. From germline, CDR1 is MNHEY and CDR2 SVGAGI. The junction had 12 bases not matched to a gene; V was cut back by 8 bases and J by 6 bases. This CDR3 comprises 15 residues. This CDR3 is CASRRSQGVAGELFF. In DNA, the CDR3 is TGTGCCAGCCGCAGGTCCCAGGGGGTCGCCGGGGAGCTGTTTTTT.

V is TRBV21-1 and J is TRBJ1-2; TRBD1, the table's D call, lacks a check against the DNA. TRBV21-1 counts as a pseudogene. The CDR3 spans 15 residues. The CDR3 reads CASSITGKSNYGYTF. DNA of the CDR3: TGTGCCAGCAGCATTACAGGGAAATCTAACTATGGCTACACCTTC.

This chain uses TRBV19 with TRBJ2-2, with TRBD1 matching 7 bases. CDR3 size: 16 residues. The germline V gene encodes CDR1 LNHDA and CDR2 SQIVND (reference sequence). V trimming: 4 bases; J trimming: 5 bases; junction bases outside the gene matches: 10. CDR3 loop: CASSTPGQPWTGELFF. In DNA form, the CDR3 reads TGTGCCAGTAGTACACCGGGACAGCCGTGGACCGGGGAGCTGTTTTTT. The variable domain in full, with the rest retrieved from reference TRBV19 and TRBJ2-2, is DGGITQSPKYLFRKEGQNVTLSCEQNLNHDAMYWYRQDPGQGLRLIYYSQIVNDFQKGDIAEGYSVSREKKESFPLTVTSAQKNPTAFYLCASSTPGQPWTGELFFGEGSRLTVL.

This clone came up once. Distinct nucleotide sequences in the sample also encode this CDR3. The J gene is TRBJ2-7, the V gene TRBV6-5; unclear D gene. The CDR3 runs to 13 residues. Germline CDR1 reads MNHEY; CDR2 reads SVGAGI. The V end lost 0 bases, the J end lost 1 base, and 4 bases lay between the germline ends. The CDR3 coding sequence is TGTGCCAGCAGTTACTCGAGGTCCTACGAGCAGTACTTC. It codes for CASSYSRSYEQYF.

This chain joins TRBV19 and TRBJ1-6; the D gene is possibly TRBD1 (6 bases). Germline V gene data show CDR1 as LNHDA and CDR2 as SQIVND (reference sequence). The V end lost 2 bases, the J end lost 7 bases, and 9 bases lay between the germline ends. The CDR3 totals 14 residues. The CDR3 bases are TGTGCCAGTAGTATAACGGACAGCAATTCACCCCTCCACTTT. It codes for CASSITDSNSPLHF. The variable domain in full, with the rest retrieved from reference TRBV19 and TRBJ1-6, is DGGITQSPKYLFRKEGQNVTLSCEQNLNHDAMYWYRQDPGQGLRLIYYSQIVNDFQKGDIAEGYSVSREKKESFPLTVTSAQKNPTAFYLCASSITDSNSPLHFGNGTRLTVT.

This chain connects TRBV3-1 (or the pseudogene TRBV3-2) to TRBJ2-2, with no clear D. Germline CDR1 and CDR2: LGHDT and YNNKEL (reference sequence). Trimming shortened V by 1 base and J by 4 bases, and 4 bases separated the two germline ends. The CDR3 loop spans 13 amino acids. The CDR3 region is CASSQASTGELFF. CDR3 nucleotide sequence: TGTGCCAGCAGCCAAGCTAGCACCGGGGAGCTGTTTTTT.

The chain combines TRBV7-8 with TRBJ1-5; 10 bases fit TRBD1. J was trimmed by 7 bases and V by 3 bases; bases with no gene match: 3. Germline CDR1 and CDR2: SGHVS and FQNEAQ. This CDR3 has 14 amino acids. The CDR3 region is CASSLDRGFQPQHF. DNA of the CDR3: TGTGCCAGCAGCTTGGACAGGGGGTTCCAGCCCCAGCATTTT.